The subject of this entry is one T cell receptor beta chain. In this sample, this clone turned up once. Its specific antigen is unknown. No quality values exist for individual bases; no much larger clone is one base distant. The cohort consisted of 650 to 850 healthy bone marrow donors. At the time of sampling, all cohort members were nominally healthy, though unrecorded immune exposures were likely present. The donor was CMV seronegative and belonged to the group of 320 or so seronegative cohort members. Every donor gave a peripheral blood sample, and the peripheral blood mononuclear cells from that sample were used for TCR beta sequencing. Genomic DNA extraction from the blood cell samples was performed with the Qiagen DNeasy Blood Extraction Kit. Including cysteine and phenylalanine, the CDR3 has 13 amino acids. Solely the CDR3 DNA is kept, with 39 bases framed from the first base. V lost 1 base and J lost 5 bases; the stretch between them is 6 bases long. According to the germline V gene, CDR1 reads MGHRA and CDR2 reads YSYEKL.

The data are from a study of cytomegalovirus exposure and HLA in healthy donors (dated by TCRdb to 2016 to 2017). Describing the broader study: In an earlier analysis of roughly 500 of the donors, around 290 Gb of sequence data and 120 million or so unique TCR beta sequences from about 190 million T cells were reported. Roughly 300 gigabases of sequencing data and 78 million or so unique TCR sequences were included in an early release covering over 600 HLA-typed donors. The genetic ancestry cluster associated with self-reported Caucasian donors included around 76% of the 398 genotyped donors. The study was designed to test whether signatures of past pathogen exposure could be identified by cataloging public T cell receptors. The T cell repertoires of several hundred subjects were profiled by immunosequencing and related to cytomegalovirus serostatus. Along with the 666-subject first cohort, a separate validation cohort of over 90 different subjects was used. High-throughput TCR immunosequencing, statistical association of individual TCRs with disease status, and machine learning were combined to predict cytomegalovirus infection status. A later analysis re-analyzed previously published TCR beta repertoires from 666 donors and added high-resolution HLA genotyping to study TCR occurrence patterns. Rather than using new phenotypic data, the later analysis identified candidate immune exposures from TCR beta sequences and from how often those sequences occurred across donors. To decide whether each TCR beta V gene segment behaved as functional or pseudogenic, an earlier analysis of 587 of the donors relied on high-throughput TCR beta sequencing. Donor age, sex, ethnicity and CMV serostatus were compiled alongside the repertoire data. A later genetic analysis took genome-wide SNP genotypes for about 60% of the roughly 670 donors and used that subset as a discovery cohort. Every discovery cohort repertoire had been produced on one sequencing platform. HLA typing included class I and class II loci at four-digit resolution. The number of typed donors differed by locus: roughly 629-640 for A, B, C, DRB1 and DQB1; 522 for DQA1; 606 for DPA1; and some 450 for DPB1. Because of strong linkage in the cohort, roughly five DR-DQ haplotypes were treated as single units for association and clustering. Across 398 genotyped donors of the cohort, an average of about 250,000 unique TCR beta nucleotide sequences per donor were sequenced, and about a sixth of those sequences were non-productive.

The investigation overall reported the following: In vitro tests confirmed that a few of the cytomegalovirus-associated TCR beta chains recognize cytomegalovirus antigens. In a later analysis, most CMV-associated TCR beta chains were found to appear HLA-restricted, with HLA associations seemingly driven largely by CMV exposure. The only immune exposure information available for the cohort was CMV serostatus. In a later analysis, HLA-associated TCR beta chains were found to be more clonally expanded and to have lower generation probabilities than equally common non-associated chains. A further reported finding was that TCR beta sequences accurately predicted the HLA-A and HLA-B alleles for most subjects in the first cohort. In an earlier analysis of about 600 of the donors, most TCR beta V segments appeared in productive rearrangements about 87% or about 30% of the time, broadly matching IMGT annotations. The 87-base-pair reads could not distinguish some IMGT-functional V segments, including TRBV6-2 and TRBV6-3, so those segments were excluded. A group of highly shared sequence variants was considered likely to be a technical artifact of the sequencing pipeline. According to a later analysis, parvovirus B19, influenza, CMV and Epstein-Barr virus appeared linked to several top co-occurrence clusters. When HLA alleles, especially DR and DQ, strongly co-occurred, TCR associations were difficult to assign to individual alleles. A total of about 150 TCR beta chains were listed by the study as associated with cytomegalovirus. In both the original and validation cohorts, the classifier was reported to diagnose cytomegalovirus status with high specificity and sensitivity. Specific HLA alleles were associated with 18,000 or so TCR beta sequences at a false discovery rate of 0.05 in a later analysis. A later genetic analysis associated a missense DCLRE1C variant with V-gene and J-gene trimming of TCR beta chains, and an independent cohort replicated the association. While some public TCRs were present in many individuals, most TCR sequences turned up only very rarely across donors. Only TCR beta chains were sequenced in this cohort, and the absence of alpha or paired-chain data limited detectable features. Sequencing depth was assumed to be roughly uniform across donors in the presence/absence analyses, though that assumption may not hold. The authors suggested that the approach could potentially be generalized to other disease states and immunological phenotypes. Compared with the approximately 670-donor mean, donors in an Asian-associated ancestry cluster had fewer N-insertions in productive TCRs, according to a later genetic analysis. In a later analysis, the rate of TCR association differed among HLA loci, with DRB1 alleles having the most associated TCRs and HLA-C alleles having the fewest. Because counts were too low, about 18 rarely observed V segments, including chromosome 9 orphons, were left out of the earlier analysis of several hundred of the donors. Correlated functional status among segregating V segments might be attributable to linkage disequilibrium, but an unknown experimental factor could not be ruled out. Because HLA typing was unavailable for some donors at each locus, only the typed subset was used in association tests.

Libraries were prepared through the immunoSEQ multiplex PCR assay. The multiplex PCR relied on a mix of 60 forward primers for TCR Vbeta segments and 13 reverse primers for TCR Jbeta segments. A multiplex PCR assay on genomic DNA amplified the CDR3 region of rearranged TCR beta genes. The amplified TCR beta libraries were sequenced on the Illumina HiSeq System as 87-base-pair reads. The paper's data handling went like this. A later analysis tallied 75 million to 95 million unique TCR beta chains across the 666 repertoires, and approximately 12 million of those chains were shared by two or more donors. To remove PCR and sequencing errors, raw reads were error-corrected and collapsed into unique sequences using a nearest-neighbor algorithm that merged closely related sequences. CDR3 sequences were aligned to IMGT reference sequences to assign V, D and J gene segments. For a sequence to be retained, a match of at least six nucleotides was required to both a V gene segment and a J gene segment. A rearrangement was called productive if the CDR3 had no stop codons and remained in frame with V and J, and every other rearrangement was called non-productive. CDR3 was defined according to IMGT convention as the region running from the second conserved V-encoded cysteine to the conserved J-encoded phenylalanine. In an earlier analysis of more than 550 of the donors, sequences lacking an unambiguous match to a single V gene segment were excluded. An earlier analysis of 587 of the donors classified V segments as functional when productive rearrangements were above 56.7% and as segregating when the standard deviation between donors was above 5%. A statistical classification framework was built to diagnose cytomegalovirus status from the catalog of TCR beta chain sequences. V and J gene assignment, in a later analysis, came from comparing TCR nucleotide sequences with IMGT/GENE-DB human TR gene sequences. In a later analysis, CDR3 sequences and most-parsimonious VDJ recombination scenarios were assigned using the TCRdist pipeline. In a later analysis, each TCR beta chain was defined by its CDR3 amino acid sequence together with its V-gene family, and reads without a unique V-gene family were excluded. As a way to deal with suspected cross-contamination and a sequencing artifact, a later analysis dropped approximately 570 nucleotide sequences that were highly shared and had low generation probability. For each public chain, a later analysis derived a clonal expansion index from normalized ranks of inferred template counts within each repertoire. In a later analysis, generation probabilities were computed using a VDJ recombination model fitted to out-of-frame rearrangements, and the results were checked against IGoR. Hypergeometric tests were used in a later analysis to score TCR-TCR, TCR-HLA and TCR-CMV co-occurrence, with a repertoire-size bias correction applied to the TCR pairs. False discovery rates were estimated in a later analysis by permuting HLA or CMV assignments 20 times. In a later analysis, co-occurring TCRs were grouped using DBSCAN, and TCRdist sequence similarity was added for clustering within HLA-allele-positive subsets. For co-occurrence clustering, repertoires with fewer than 30,000 or more than 120,000 public chains were excluded, along with five repertoires with anomalous nucleotide sharing. TCRdb holds this immuneACCESS table with in-frame rearrangements only. Some clones are missing; in checked studies, unresolved V genes explain under half, and the rest has no known cause. That table is the source of V, J and clone size, and D and trimming were worked out from the DNA. The sample records tens of thousands of clones, approximately 78% of which are singletons. The ten largest clones capture about 8.8% of the sample.

The material sequenced was PBMCs. The TCR was taken from a middle-aged man in good health and CMV-seronegative. The chain couples TRBV4-1 to TRBJ2-1; TRBD2 is a weak D gene call, 5 bases matching. At the DNA level, the sequence is TGCGCCAGCAGCCAAGGGGAGCACAATGAGCAGTTCTTC. Its coded protein is CASSQGEHNEQFF.